These T cell receptor beta chains were read from a single sample in a study of cytomegalovirus exposure and HLA in healthy donors. Clones were read by immunoSEQ multiplex PCR, and TCRdb kept only the in-frame ones, dropping some. The sample consists of about 150,000 clones, approximately 83% of them appearing once. What was sequenced was PBMCs. These receptors were taken from a male donor in good health and CMV-seronegative. Both conserved end residues are part of each CDR3. A D gene is named only where the DNA matches it firmly. Clone sizes are given selectively: once, few, many, or a class where the clone is expanded.

TRBV28,TRBD1,.,TRBJ1-3,TGTGCCAGCAGTTTTCGAGGACAGGGGGACACCATATATTTT,CASSFRGQGDTIYF
TRBV18,TRBD1,.,TRBJ1-1,TGTGCCAGCTCACTAGACAGGGAGGCTGAAGCTTTCTTT,CASSLDREAEAFF
TRBV27,.,few,TRBJ2-3,TGTGCCAGCAGGGCTCAGGAGGGGTTTTCAGATACGCAGTATTTT,CASRAQEGFSDTQYF
TRBV11-3,.,once,TRBJ1-5,TGTGCCAGCAGCAACGGATGGACCCGTGCGGGTAGCAATCAGCCCCAGCATTTT,CASSNGWTRAGSNQPQHF
TRBV29-1,.,.,TRBJ2-7,TGCAGCGTTGAGGGCGCGTGGTCCTACGAGCAGTACTTC,CSVEGAWSYEQYF
TRBV19,.,once,TRBJ2-7,TGTGCCAGTAGTCCGGGGAGCTCCTACGAGCAGTACTTC,CASSPGSSYEQYF
TRBV11-2,.,.,TRBJ2-5,TGTGCCAGCAGCCGCCTCCAGGGTGTAAGGGAGACCCAGTACTTC,CASSRLQGVRETQYF
TRBV11-2,.,.,TRBJ2-3,TGTGCCAGCAGCCCCCTCCCAGGGTTAGATACGCAGTATTTT,CASSPLPGLDTQYF
TRBV9,.,.,TRBJ2-1,TGTGCCAGCAGCGTCGGGACAATCGACTTTGAGCAGTTCTTC,CASSVGTIDFEQFF
TRBV10-3,TRBD2,few,TRBJ2-1,TGTGCCATCAGCGGGGGGGGCAATGAGCAGTTCTTC,CAISGGGNEQFF
TRBV19,TRBD2,.,TRBJ2-3,TGTGCCAGTAGTATAGGCGGGAGGGCCCAAGATACGCAGTATTTT,CASSIGGRAQDTQYF
TRBV28,.,.,TRBJ2-7,TGTGCCAGCAGTTTCACGGACAGCCGCTCCTACGAGCAGTACTTC,CASSFTDSRSYEQYF
TRBV19,TRBD2,once,TRBJ2-1,TGTGCCAGTAGTCCCGGGACTAGCAGCGAGCAGTTCTTC,CASSPGTSSEQFF
TRBV2,.,.,TRBJ1-5,TGTGCCAGCAGTGGTGAGACTAATCAGCCCCAGCATTTT,CASSGETNQPQHF
TRBV6-4,.,once,TRBJ1-4,TGTGCCAGCGGGGGGACCTCCCTGGGGGAAAAACTGTTTTTT,CASGGTSLGEKLFF
TRBV5-1,.,.,TRBJ1-4,TGCGCCAGCAGCCCCGTAGGGGATTGGGGTGAAAAACTGTTTTTT,CASSPVGDWGEKLFF